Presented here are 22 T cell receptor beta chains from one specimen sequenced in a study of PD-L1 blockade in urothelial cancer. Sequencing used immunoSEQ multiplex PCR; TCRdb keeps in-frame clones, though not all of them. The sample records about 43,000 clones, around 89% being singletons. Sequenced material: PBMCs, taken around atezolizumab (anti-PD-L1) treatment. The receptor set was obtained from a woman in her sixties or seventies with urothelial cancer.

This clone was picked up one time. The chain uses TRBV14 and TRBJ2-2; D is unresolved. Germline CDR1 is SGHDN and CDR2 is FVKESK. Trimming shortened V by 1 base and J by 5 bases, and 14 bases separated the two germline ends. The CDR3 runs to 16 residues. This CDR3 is CASSQGGPVLTGELFF. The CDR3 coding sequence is TGTGCCAGCAGCCAAGGCGGTCCGGTCCTGACCGGGGAGCTGTTTTTT.

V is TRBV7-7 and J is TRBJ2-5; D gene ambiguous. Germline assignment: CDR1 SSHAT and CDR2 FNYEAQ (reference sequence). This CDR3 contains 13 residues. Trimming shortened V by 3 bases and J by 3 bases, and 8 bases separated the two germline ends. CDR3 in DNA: TGTGCCAGCAGCTTTAATCTAAAAGAGACCCAGTACTTC. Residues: CASSFNLKETQYF.

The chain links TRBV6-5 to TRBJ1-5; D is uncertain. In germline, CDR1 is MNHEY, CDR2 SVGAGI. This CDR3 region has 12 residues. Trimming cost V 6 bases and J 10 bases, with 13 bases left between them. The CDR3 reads CASSPGPGPQHF. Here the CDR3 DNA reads TGTGCCAGCAGCCCTGGGCCAGGTCCCCAGCATTTT.

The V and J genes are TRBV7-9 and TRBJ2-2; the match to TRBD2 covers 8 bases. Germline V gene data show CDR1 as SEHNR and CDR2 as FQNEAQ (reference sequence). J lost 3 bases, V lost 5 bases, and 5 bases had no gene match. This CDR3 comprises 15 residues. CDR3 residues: CASSVGGGHTGELFF. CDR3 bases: TGTGCCAGCAGCGTCGGGGGGGGACACACCGGGGAGCTGTTTTTT.

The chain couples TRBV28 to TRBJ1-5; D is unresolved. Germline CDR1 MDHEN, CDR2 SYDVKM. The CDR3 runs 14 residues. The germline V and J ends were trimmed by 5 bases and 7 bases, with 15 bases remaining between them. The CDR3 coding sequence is TGTGCCAGCAGTCTGACCGGGGTCGGGCAGCCCCAGCATTTT. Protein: CASSLTGVGQPQHF.

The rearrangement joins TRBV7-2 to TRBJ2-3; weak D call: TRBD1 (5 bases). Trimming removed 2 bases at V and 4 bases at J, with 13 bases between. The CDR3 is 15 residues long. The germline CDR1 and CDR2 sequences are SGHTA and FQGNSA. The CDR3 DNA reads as TGTGCCAGCAGCTTATTAATGGGGCTCGCAGATACGCAGTATTTT. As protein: CASSLLMGLADTQYF.

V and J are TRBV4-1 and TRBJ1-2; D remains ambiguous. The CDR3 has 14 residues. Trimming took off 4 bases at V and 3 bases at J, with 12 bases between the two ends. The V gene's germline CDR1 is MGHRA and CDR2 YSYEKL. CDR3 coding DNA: TGCGCCAGCAGCCCCCCCCAAAGCGACTATGGCTACACCTTC. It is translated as CASSPPQSDYGYTF.

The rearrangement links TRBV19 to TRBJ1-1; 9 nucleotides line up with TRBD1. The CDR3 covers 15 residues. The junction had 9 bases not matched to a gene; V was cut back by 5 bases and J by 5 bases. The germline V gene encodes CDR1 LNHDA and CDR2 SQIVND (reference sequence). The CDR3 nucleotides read TGTGCCAGTAGTTCCCGGGACAGGGTAAAGACTGAAGCTTTCTTT. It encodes CASSSRDRVKTEAFF.

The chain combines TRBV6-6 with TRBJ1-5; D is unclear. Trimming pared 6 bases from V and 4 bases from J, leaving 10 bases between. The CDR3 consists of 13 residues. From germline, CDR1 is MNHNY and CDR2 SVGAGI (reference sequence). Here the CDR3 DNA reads TGTGCCAGCAGACCAGGATCTAATCAGCCCCAGCATTTT. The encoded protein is CASRPGSNQPQHF.

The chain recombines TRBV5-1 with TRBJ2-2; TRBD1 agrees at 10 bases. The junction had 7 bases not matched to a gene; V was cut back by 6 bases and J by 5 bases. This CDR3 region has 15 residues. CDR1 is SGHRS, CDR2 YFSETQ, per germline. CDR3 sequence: CASMPDRGRTGELFF. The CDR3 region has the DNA TGCGCCAGCATGCCAGACAGGGGGCGTACCGGGGAGCTGTTTTTT.

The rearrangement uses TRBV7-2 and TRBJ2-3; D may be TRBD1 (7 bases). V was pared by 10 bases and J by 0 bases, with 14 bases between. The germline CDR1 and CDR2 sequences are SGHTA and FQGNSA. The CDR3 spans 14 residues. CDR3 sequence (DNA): TGTGCCACCTCCAGGGGGGAAAGCACAGATACGCAGTATTTT. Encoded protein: CATSRGESTDTQYF.

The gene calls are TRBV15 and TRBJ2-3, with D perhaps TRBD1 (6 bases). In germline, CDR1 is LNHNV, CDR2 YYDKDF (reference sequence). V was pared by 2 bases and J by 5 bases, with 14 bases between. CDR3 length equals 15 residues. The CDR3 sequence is CATSRNRVGQDTQYF. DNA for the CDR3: TGTGCCACCAGCAGAAACAGGGTGGGGCAAGATACGCAGTATTTT.

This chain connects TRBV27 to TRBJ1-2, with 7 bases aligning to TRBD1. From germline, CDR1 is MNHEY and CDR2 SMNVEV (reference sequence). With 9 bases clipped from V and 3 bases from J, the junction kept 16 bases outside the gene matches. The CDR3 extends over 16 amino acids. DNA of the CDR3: TGTGCCAGTGGGTGGGGGTTAACAGGGGCGGACTATGGCTACACCTTC. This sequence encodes CASGWGLTGADYGYTF.

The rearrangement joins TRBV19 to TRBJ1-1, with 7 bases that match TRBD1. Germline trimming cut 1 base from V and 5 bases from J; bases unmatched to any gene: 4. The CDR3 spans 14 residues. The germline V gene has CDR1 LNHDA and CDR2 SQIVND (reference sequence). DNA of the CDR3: TGTGCCAGTAGTATAGGACAGGGAGAAACTGAAGCTTTCTTT. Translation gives CASSIGQGETEAFF.

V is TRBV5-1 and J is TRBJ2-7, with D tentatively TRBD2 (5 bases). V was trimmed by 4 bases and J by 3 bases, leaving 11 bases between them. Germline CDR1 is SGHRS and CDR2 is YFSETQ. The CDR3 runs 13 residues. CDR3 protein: CASSPGIDYEQYF. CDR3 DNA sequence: TGCGCCAGCAGCCCCGGGATCGACTACGAGCAGTACTTC.

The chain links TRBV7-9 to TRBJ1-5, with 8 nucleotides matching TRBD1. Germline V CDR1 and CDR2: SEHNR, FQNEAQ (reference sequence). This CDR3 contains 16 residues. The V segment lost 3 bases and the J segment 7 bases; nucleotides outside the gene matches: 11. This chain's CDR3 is CASSFTGTGLGQPQHF. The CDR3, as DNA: TGTGCCAGCAGCTTTACCGGGACAGGCCTGGGACAGCCCCAGCATTTT.

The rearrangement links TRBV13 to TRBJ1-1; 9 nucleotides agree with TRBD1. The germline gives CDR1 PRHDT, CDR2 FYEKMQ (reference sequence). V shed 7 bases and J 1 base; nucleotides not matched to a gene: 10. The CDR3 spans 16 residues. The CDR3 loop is CASTNTPGQGNTEAFF. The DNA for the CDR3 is TGTGCCAGCACTAATACACCGGGACAGGGGAACACTGAAGCTTTCTTT.

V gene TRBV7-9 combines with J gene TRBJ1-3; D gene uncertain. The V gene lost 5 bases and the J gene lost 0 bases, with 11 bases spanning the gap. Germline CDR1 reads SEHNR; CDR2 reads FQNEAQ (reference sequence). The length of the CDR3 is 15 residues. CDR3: CASSPPVRSGNTIYF. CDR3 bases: TGTGCCAGCAGCCCTCCTGTCCGCTCTGGAAACACCATATATTTT.

CDR3 sequence: CASSPTSSYEQYF. CDR3 nucleotides: TGCGCCAGCAGCCCTACTAGCTCCTACGAGCAGTACTTC. This sequence joins TRBV5-1 and TRBJ2-7; D is perhaps TRBD2 (5 bases). This CDR3 is built from 13 residues. Germline CDR1 is SGHRS and CDR2 is YFSETQ. Trimming cost V 4 bases and J 0 bases, with 8 bases left between them.

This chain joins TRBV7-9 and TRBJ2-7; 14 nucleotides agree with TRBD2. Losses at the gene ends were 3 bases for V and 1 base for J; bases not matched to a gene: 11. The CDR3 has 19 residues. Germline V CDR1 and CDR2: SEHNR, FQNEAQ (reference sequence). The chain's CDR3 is CASSFPETSGRAGSYEQYF. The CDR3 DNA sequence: TGTGCCAGCAGCTTCCCAGAGACTAGCGGGAGGGCCGGGTCCTACGAGCAGTACTTC.

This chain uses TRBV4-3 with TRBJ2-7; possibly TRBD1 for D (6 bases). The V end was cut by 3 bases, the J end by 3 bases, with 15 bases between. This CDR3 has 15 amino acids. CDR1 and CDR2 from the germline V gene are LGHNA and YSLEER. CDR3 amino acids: CASSHVTGPNYEQYF. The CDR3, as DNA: TGCGCCAGCAGCCATGTCACAGGGCCCAACTACGAGCAGTACTTC.

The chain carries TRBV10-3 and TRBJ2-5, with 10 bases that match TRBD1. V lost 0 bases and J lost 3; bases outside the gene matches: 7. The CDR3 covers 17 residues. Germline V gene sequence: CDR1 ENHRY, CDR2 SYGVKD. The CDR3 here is CAISESGGQGRKETQYF. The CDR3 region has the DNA TGTGCCATCAGTGAGTCGGGGGGACAGGGGAGGAAAGAGACCCAGTACTTC.